Described below is a single T cell receptor beta chain sequence and its context. What antigen it recognizes has not been identified. No base quality values were provided; no much bigger clone lies one nucleotide off. Each collaborating institution followed its own protocols to collect whole blood in K2EDTA tubes. For TCRbeta analysis, collaborators shipped samples as frozen whole blood, isolated PBMCs, or DNA extracted from either of those sample types. The sample comes from a study of blood T cell repertoires in COVID-19 (dated by TCRdb to 2018 to 2020). With regard to the full study: Samples covering the acute and convalescent phases of COVID-19 were provided by collaborators in the United States, Italy and Spain. The material from the prospective study consisted of cDNA or gDNA derived from T cells, B-cell-depleted T cells, or PBMCs. The repertoires were released in a freely available public database meant as a resource for research on the immune response to SARS-CoV-2. The dataset comprised deeply sampled blood TCRbeta repertoires from subjects exposed to, actively infected with, or recovered from COVID-19. Where available, HLA class I and class II types were obtained from metadata supplied by the sample provider rather than from assay-based typing. A de-identified subject ID, COVID-19 status, age in years and sex were almost always included in the sample metadata. Samples were obtained from the ongoing ImmuneRACE study (first 160 participants) and from over a thousand subjects provided by 6 global collaborators. What the study reported, not specific to this receptor: The quantity of clinical and demographic metadata differed by source and by participant and was supplied without curation.

TCRbeta CDR3 regions were amplified from genomic DNA by means of the immunoSEQ Assay, a bias-controlled multiplex PCR. Per the authors' processing: The number of nucleated cells in each sample was estimated from the amplification of reference gene primers within the assay. To quantify the absolute abundance of each unique TCRbeta CDR3 rearrangement, sequence reads were collapsed and filtered. For each sample, productive Simpson clonality was calculated by taking the square root of Simpson's diversity index across productive rearrangements. This immuneACCESS table, as held by TCRdb, lists in-frame sequences with V and J called but not all clones. Of the missing ones, under half trace to an unresolved V gene in checked studies; the others have no known cause. The DNA was the basis for D and trimming; V, J and clone size are from that table. The sample has 95,000 to 100,000 clones on record, about 87% of them singletons. Around a tenth of the sample comes from the top ten.

The sequenced sample was peripheral blood. The clonotype comes from a woman aged 25 to 39 with acute or convalescent COVID-19.

In nucleotide form, the sequence is TGTGCCAGCACCTCGGGAGGGACCTACAATGAGCAGTTCTTC. Its protein product is CASTSGGTYNEQFF. Recombination joined TRBV7-9 with TRBJ2-1, with 8 bases aligning to TRBD2. Here V drops 7 bases and J drops 2 bases, and the junction holds 4 bases not matched to any gene. CDR1 and CDR2 were assigned from the germline V gene (reference sequence) as SEHNR and FQNEAQ. The CDR3 runs 14 residues from the cysteine to the phenylalanine. Of all the DNA, just the CDR3 is kept, 42 bases in frame from base 1.